The sequence of this T cell receptor (beta chain) was determined in a study of blood T cell repertoires in COVID-19. At the level of the study: Spain, Italy and the United States supplied samples that represented acute and convalescent COVID-19.

The germline V gene encodes CDR1 SGHTA and CDR2 FQGNSA. The length of the CDR3 is 14 residues. V was cut by 1 base and J by 2 bases, with 8 bases left in between. Authors' analysis steps: Amplifying reference gene primers gave estimates of nucleated cell counts. Some clones are missing from TCRdb's copy, which holds only in-frame ones; the method was immunoSEQ multiplex PCR. The DNA gave D and trimming, while V, J and clone size come from that table. This sample has about 170,000 clones, with 82% found just once. Sequencing input: peripheral blood. This receptor was taken from a woman in her 70s with acute or convalescent COVID-19. V is TRBV7-2 and J is TRBJ2-5; D is ambiguous. This CDR3 reads CASSLVSAQETQYF. CDR3 DNA: TGTGCCAGCAGCTTAGTTTCAGCGCAAGAGACCCAGTACTTC.